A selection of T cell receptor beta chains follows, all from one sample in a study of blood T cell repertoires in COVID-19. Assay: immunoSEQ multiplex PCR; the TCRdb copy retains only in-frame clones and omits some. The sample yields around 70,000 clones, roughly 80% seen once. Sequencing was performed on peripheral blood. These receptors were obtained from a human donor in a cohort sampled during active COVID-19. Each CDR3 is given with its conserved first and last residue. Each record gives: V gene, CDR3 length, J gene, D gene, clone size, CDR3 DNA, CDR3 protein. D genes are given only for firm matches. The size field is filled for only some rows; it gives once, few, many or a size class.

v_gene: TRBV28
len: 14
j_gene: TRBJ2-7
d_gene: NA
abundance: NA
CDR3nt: TGTGCCAGCAAAAGTCTCGGGGAGGAAGTTGAGCAGTACTTC
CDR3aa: CASKSLGEEVEQYF

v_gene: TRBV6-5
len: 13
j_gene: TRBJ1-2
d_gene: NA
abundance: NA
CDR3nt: TGTGCCAGCAGTTACTCGAGTCAGGGAGGCTACACCTTC
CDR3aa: CASSYSSQGGYTF

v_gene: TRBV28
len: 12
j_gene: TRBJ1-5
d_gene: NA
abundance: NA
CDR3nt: TGTGCCAGCAGTTTCGGCAATCAGCCCCAGCATTTT
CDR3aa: CASSFGNQPQHF

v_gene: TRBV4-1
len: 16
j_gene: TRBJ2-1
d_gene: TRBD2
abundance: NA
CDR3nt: TGCGCCAGCAGCCGGGCCGGACTAGCGGGGGGGGGTGAGCAGTTCTTC
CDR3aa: CASSRAGLAGGGEQFF

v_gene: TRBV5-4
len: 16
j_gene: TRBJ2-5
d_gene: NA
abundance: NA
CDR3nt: TGTGCCAGCAGCTTGGAGATTCAGGAGGAAGGAGAGACCCAGTACTTC
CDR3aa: CASSLEIQEEGETQYF

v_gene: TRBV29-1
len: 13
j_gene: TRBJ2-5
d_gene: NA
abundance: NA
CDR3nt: TGCAGCGTTAACAGCGGTTCTAAAGAGACCCAGTACTTC
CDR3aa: CSVNSGSKETQYF

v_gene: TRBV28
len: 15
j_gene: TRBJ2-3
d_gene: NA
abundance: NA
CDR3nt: TGTGCCACCCAGTCCGGGTGGGGGGGCACAGATACGCAGTATTTT
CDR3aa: CATQSGWGGTDTQYF

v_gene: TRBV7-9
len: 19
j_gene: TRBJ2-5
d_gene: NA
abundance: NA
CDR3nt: TGTGCCAGCAGCTCACCCAGGGGCTCCCAAAGGGCTTCGTGGGAGACCCAGTACTTC
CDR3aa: CASSSPRGSQRASWETQYF

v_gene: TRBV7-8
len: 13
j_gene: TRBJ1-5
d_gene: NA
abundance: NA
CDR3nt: TGTGCCAGCAGCTTGGACAGTTTTCAGCCCCAGCATTTT
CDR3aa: CASSLDSFQPQHF

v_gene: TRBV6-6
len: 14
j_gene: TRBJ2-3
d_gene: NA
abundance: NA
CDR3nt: TGTGCCAGCACCGTGTCCCGTCCCACAGATACGCAGTATTTT
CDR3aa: CASTVSRPTDTQYF

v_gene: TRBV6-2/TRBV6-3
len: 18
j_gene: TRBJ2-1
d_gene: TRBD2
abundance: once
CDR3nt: TGTGCCAGCAGTCCCGGACTAGCGGGAGTCTTCGTATACAATGAGCAGTTCTTC
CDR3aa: CASSPGLAGVFVYNEQFF

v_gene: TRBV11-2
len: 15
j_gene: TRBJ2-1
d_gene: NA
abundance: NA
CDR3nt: TGTGCCACCCGACATATTTGGATAAATAGTGATGAGCAGTTCTTC
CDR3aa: CATRHIWINSDEQFF

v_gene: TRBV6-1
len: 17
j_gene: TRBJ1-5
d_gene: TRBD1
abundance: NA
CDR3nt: TGTGCCAGCAGTGAGGGCAGGGGGCGCGCGGGCAATCAGCCCCAGCATTTT
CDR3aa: CASSEGRGRAGNQPQHF

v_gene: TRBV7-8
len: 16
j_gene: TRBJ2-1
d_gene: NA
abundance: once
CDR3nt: TGTGCCAGCAGCTTAGCGGCGGGATTGGTGGACAATGAGCAGTTCTTC
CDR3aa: CASSLAAGLVDNEQFF

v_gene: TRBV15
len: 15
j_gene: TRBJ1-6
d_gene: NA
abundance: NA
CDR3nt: TGTGCCACCAGCATAGAGAAAGGGAGCAATTCACCCCTCCACTTT
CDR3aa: CATSIEKGSNSPLHF

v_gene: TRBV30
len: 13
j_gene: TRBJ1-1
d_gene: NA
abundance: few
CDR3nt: TGTGCCTGGAGTACAGTTATGAACACTGAAGCTTTCTTT
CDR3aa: CAWSTVMNTEAFF

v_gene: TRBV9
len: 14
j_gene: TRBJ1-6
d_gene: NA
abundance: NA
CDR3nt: TGTGCCAGCAGCTTAAATCAGGGTGATTCACCCCTCCACTTT
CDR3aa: CASSLNQGDSPLHF

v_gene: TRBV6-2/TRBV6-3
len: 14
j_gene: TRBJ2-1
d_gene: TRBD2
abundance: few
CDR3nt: TGTGCCAGCAGTTCTAGCGGGAGACACAATGAGCAGTTCTTC
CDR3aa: CASSSSGRHNEQFF

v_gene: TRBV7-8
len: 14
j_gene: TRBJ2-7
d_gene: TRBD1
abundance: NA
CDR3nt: TGTGCCAGCAGCTTAGGACAGGGGGTCTACGAGCAGTACTTC
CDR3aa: CASSLGQGVYEQYF

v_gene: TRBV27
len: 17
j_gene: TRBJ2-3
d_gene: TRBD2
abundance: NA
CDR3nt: TGTGCCAGCAGCCAACGGACTAGCGGGATCGGCACAGATACGCAGTATTTT
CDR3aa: CASSQRTSGIGTDTQYF

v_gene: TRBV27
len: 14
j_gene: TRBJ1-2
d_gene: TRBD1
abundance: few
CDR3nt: TGTGCCAGCAAATGGGGACAGGGGAACTATGGCTACACCTTC
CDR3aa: CASKWGQGNYGYTF

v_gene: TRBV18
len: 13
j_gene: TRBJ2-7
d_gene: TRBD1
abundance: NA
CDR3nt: TGTGCCAGCTCACTGGGACAGTCCTACGAGCAGTACTTC
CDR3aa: CASSLGQSYEQYF

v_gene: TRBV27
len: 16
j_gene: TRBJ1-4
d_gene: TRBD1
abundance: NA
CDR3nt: TGTGCCAGCAGTTTTCGTCCCGGGACAGGGCTTGAAAAACTGTTTTTT
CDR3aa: CASSFRPGTGLEKLFF

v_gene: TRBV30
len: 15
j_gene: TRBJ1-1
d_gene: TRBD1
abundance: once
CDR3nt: TGTGCCTGGAGTGTACTACAGGGGGAGAACACTGAAGCTTTCTTT
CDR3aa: CAWSVLQGENTEAFF

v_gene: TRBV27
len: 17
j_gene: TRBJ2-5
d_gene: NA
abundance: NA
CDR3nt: TGTGCCAGCAGTTTAGGGGGAGGTAGCCGACCAAAAGAGACCCAGTACTTC
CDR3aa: CASSLGGGSRPKETQYF

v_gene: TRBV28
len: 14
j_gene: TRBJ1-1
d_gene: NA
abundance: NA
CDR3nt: TGTGCCAGCAGTTTTCAAAGATCCCGGGGGTGGGCTTTCTTT
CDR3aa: CASSFQRSRGWAFF

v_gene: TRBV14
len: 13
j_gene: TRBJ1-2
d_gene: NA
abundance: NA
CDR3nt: TGTGCCAGCAGCCAACAGCAGACGGGTGGCTACACCTTC
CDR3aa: CASSQQQTGGYTF

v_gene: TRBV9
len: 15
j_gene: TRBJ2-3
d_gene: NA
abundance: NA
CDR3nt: TGTGCCAGCAGCGTAGGGGGGCGGTCTACAGATACGCAGTATTTT
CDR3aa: CASSVGGRSTDTQYF

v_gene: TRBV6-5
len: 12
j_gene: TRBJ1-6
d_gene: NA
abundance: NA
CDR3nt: TGTGCCAGCAGCCGCGAGGGTTCACCCCTCCACTTT
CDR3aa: CASSREGSPLHF

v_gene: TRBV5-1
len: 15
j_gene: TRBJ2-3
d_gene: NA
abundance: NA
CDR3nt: TGCGCCAGCAGCGTGGACAGTCCAGACACAGATACGCAGTATTTT
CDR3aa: CASSVDSPDTDTQYF

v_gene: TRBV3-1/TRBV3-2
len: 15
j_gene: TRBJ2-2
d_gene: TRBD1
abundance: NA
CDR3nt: TGTGCCAGCAGCCAAGAGGACAGGGTGGCCGGGGAGCTGTTTTTT
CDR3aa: CASSQEDRVAGELFF

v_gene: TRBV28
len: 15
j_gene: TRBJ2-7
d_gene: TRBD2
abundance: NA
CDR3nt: TGTGCCAGCAGGATTTATAGCGGGAGCACCTACGAGCAGTACTTC
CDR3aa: CASRIYSGSTYEQYF

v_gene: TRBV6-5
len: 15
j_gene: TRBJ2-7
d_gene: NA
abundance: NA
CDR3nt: TGTGCCAGCAGTCCGGGCCTCGGGGGCTCCTACGAGCAGTACTTC
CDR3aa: CASSPGLGGSYEQYF

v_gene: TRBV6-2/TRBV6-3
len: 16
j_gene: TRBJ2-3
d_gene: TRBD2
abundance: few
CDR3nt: TGTGCCAGCAGTTACTCGAGGCGGGGGGTACTAGATACGCAGTATTTT
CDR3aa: CASSYSRRGVLDTQYF

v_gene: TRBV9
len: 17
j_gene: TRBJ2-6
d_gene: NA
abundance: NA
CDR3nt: TGTGCCAGCAGCGTAGGGGACGGGGGGCCTGGGGCCAACGTCCTGACTTTC
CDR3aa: CASSVGDGGPGANVLTF

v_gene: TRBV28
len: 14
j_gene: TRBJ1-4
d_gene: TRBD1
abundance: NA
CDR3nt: TGTGCCAGCAGTTTTTTCGGGACAGATGAAAAACTGTTTTTT
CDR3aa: CASSFFGTDEKLFF

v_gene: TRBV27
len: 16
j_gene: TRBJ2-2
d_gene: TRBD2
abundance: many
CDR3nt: TGTGCCAGCAGACTCACGGCGGGGGGGCATACCGGGGAGCTGTTTTTT
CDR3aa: CASRLTAGGHTGELFF

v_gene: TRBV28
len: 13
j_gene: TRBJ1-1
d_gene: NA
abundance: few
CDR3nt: TGTGCCAGCAGTGAGGGGAGGATCGCTGAAGCTTTCTTT
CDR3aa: CASSEGRIAEAFF

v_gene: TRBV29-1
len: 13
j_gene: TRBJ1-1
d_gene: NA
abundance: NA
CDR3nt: TGCAGCGTTGGGGCCGGGAGGGACACTGAAGCTTTCTTT
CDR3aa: CSVGAGRDTEAFF

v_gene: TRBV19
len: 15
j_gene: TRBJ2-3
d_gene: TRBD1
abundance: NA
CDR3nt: TGTGCCAGTAGTATCGGGGGACAGGGTGCAGATACGCAGTATTTT
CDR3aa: CASSIGGQGADTQYF

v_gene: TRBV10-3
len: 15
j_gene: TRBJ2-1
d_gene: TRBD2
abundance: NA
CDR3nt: TGTGCCATCAGCCTACTAGCGGGGGAGTCGGGTGAGCAGTTCTTC
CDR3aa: CAISLLAGESGEQFF

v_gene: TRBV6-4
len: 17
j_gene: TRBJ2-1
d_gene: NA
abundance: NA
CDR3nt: TGTGCCAGCACTGGCCCTTTTTCCGGGGGCTCCTACAATGAGCAGTTCTTC
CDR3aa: CASTGPFSGGSYNEQFF

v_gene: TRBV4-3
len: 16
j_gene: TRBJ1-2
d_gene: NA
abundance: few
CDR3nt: TGCGCCAGCAGCCAAGATTTTCGGGGGTCTAACTATGGCTACACCTTC
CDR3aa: CASSQDFRGSNYGYTF

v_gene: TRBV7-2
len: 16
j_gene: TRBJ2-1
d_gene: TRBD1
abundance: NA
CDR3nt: TGTGCCAGCAGCCCAGGGACAGGGGATGCCTACAATGAGCAGTTCTTC
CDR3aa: CASSPGTGDAYNEQFF

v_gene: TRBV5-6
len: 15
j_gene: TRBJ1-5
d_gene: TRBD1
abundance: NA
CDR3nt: TGTGCCAGCAGCTTGGGAGACAGGGCGTACCAGCCCCAGCATTTT
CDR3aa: CASSLGDRAYQPQHF

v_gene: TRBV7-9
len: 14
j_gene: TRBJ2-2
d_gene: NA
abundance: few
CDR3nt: TGTGCCAGCAGCTTGAACAGGGATACGGGGGAGCTGTTTTTT
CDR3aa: CASSLNRDTGELFF

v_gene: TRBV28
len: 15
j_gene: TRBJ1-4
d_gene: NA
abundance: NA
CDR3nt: TGTGCCAGCAGTTTAGGGGCAACAACTAATGAAAAACTGTTTTTT
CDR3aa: CASSLGATTNEKLFF

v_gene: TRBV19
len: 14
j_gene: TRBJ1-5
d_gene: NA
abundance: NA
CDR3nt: TGTGCCAGTAGTAAGAATGGAGGGATGGAGCCCCAGCATTTT
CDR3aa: CASSKNGGMEPQHF

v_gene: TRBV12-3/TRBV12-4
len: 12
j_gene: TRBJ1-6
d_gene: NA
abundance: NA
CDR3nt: TGTGCCAGCAGTAGAGGGAACTCACCCCTCCACTTT
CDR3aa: CASSRGNSPLHF

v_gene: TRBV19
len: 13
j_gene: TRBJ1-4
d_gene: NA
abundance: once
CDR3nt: TGTGCCACCTCCACAGGGATAAATGAAAAACTGTTTTTT
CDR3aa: CATSTGINEKLFF

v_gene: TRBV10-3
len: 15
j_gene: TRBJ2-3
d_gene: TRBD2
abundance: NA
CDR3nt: TGTGCCATCAGGGGACTAGCGGGGGAGGAAGATACGCAGTATTTT
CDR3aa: CAIRGLAGEEDTQYF

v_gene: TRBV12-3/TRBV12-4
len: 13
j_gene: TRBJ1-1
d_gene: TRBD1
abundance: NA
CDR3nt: TGTGCCAGCAGTCCAGACAGGGACACTGAAGCTTTCTTT
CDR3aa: CASSPDRDTEAFF

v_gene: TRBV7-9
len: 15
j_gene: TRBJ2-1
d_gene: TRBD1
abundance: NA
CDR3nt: TGTGCCAGCAGCCCCCGACAGGGGGCCTACAATGAGCAGTTCTTC
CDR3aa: CASSPRQGAYNEQFF

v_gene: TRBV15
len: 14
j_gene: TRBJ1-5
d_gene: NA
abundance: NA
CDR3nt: TGTGCCACCAGCAGAGGAGGGGGAAATCAGCCCCAGCATTTT
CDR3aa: CATSRGGGNQPQHF

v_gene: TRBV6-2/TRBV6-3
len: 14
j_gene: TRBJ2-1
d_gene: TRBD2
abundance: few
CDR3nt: TGTGCCAGCAGGCCTAGCGGGGGGGCCAGGGAGCAGTTCTTC
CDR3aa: CASRPSGGAREQFF

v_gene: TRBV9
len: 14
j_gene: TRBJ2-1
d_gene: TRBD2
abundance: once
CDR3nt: TGTGCCAGCAGCGTAGGGACTAGCGGCGATGAGCAGTTCTTC
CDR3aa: CASSVGTSGDEQFF